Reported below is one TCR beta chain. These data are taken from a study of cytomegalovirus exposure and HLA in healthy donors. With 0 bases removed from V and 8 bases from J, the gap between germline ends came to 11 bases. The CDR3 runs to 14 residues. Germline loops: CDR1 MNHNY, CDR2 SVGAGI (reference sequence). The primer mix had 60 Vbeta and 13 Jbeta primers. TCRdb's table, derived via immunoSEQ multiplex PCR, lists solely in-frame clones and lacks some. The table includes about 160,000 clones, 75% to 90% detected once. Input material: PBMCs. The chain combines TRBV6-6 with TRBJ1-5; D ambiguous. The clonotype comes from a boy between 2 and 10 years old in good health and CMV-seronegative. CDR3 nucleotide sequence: TGTGCCAGCAGTTACTCCGGGGTTTGGGAGCCCCAGCATTTT. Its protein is CASSYSGVWEPQHF.